The 14 T cell receptor beta chains presented below share a single source sample, sequenced in a study of blood T cell repertoires in COVID-19. Assay used: immunoSEQ multiplex PCR; TCRdb lists only in-frame clones, some missing. The table lists roughly 61,000 clones, 80% to 95% of them singletons. The source material was peripheral blood. The receptors were gathered from a man older than 75 with acute or convalescent COVID-19.

CDR3 sequence: CASSLGTGFGRFYNSPLHF. The CDR3 DNA reads TGTGCCAGCAGCTTAGGGACAGGGTTTGGACGCTTTTATAATTCACCCCTCCACTTT. J is TRBJ1-6 and V is TRBV7-9; TRBD1 aligns across 8 bases. The CDR3 consists of 19 residues. Germline V CDR1 and CDR2: SEHNR, FQNEAQ (reference sequence). V trimming: 1 base; J trimming: 4 bases; junction bases outside the gene matches: 12.

This chain uses TRBV4-1 with TRBJ1-3; D call uncertain. With 1 base removed from V and 6 bases from J, the gap between germline ends came to 13 bases. This CDR3 comprises 15 residues. CDR1 and CDR2 (germline): MGHRA, YSYEKL. Here the CDR3 reads CASSQVRRVQNTIYF. CDR3 coding DNA: TGCGCCAGCAGCCAAGTAAGGAGGGTACAAAACACCATATATTTT.

V and J are TRBV9 and TRBJ2-3; 11 positions agree with TRBD2. The CDR3 length is 16 residues. Germline V gene sequence: CDR1 SGDLS, CDR2 YYNGEE. V was clipped by 4 bases and J by 1 base; unmatched bases: 5. CDR3: CASSPETSGGTDTQYF. The CDR3 DNA reads TGTGCCAGCAGCCCGGAGACTAGCGGGGGCACAGATACGCAGTATTTT.

V usage is TRBV15 and J usage is TRBJ2-1; maybe TRBD2 (5 bases). Looked up from germline, CDR1 is LNHNV and CDR2 is YYDKDF (reference sequence). This CDR3 is built from 15 residues. Trimming took 0 bases from V and 9 from J, leaving 15 bases between them. The DNA of the CDR3 is TGTGCCACCAGCAGAGATGGGCCACCGGAGGCTGAGCAGTTCTTC. Protein sequence: CATSRDGPPEAEQFF. The variable domain in full, completed from reference TRBV15 and TRBJ2-1, reads DAMVIQNPRYQVTQFGKPVTLSCSQTLNHNVMYWYQQKSSQAPKLLFHYYDKDFNNEADTPDNFQSRRPNTSFCFLDIRSPGLGDTAMYLCATSRDGPPEAEQFFGPGTRLTVL.

The chain has TRBV7-6 and TRBJ2-3; 7 positions agree with TRBD1. This CDR3 contains 14 residues. Trimming cost V 5 bases and J 6 bases; bases outside gene matches: 8. Germline V gene lookup returns CDR1 SGHVS and CDR2 FNYEAQ. The CDR3 nucleotides are TGTGCCAGCAGCATTAGACAGGGTAGCGATACGCAGTATTTT. It codes for CASSIRQGSDTQYF.

The rearrangement links TRBV12-5 to TRBJ2-1, with 7 bases matching TRBD2. The junction had 11 bases not matched to a gene; V was cut back by 11 bases and J by 7 bases. The CDR3 covers 13 residues. Germline V gives CDR1 LGHNT, CDR2 FRNRAP. The CDR3 region is CASTGTTLNEQFF. The CDR3 bases are TGTGCTTCCACCGGGACTACTTTAAATGAGCAGTTCTTC.

The chain recombines TRBV27 with TRBJ2-1; D gene uncertain. CDR3 length: 13 residues. Germline V gives CDR1 MNHEY, CDR2 SMNVEV (reference sequence). V gave up 6 bases and J gave up 0 bases, with 6 bases separating them. The CDR3 DNA reads TGTGCCAGCAGGAGAACCTCCTACAATGAGCAGTTCTTC. It translates to CASRRTSYNEQFF.

V and J are TRBV6-1 and TRBJ1-2; TRBD1 agrees at 10 bases. Germline V gives CDR1 MNHNS, CDR2 SASEGT. The CDR3 totals 15 residues. The V segment lost 2 bases and the J segment 1 base; nucleotides outside the gene matches: 1. This chain's CDR3 is CASSERDRGNYGYTF. CDR3 in DNA: TGTGCCAGCAGTGAAAGGGACAGGGGTAACTATGGCTACACCTTC.

The chain links TRBV18 to TRBJ1-4, with D tentatively TRBD1 (5 bases). The CDR3 spans 14 residues. V lost 3 bases to trimming and J lost 2 bases, with 7 bases between them. Germline values: CDR1 KGHSH, CDR2 LQKENI. The CDR3: CASSPQGTNEKLFF. The CDR3 DNA follows: TGTGCCAGCTCACCCCAGGGTACTAATGAAAAACTGTTTTTT.

This clone was counted a single time. The rearrangement joins TRBV7-3 to TRBJ2-1, with 12 bases identical to TRBD2. The V and J ends lost 2 bases and 6 bases, in that order; junction bases with no gene match: 11. CDR3 length equals 18 residues. Germline CDR1 reads SGHTA; CDR2 reads FQGTGA. CDR3 sequence reads: CASSLGPPLAGGVNEQFF. For the CDR3, the DNA is TGTGCCAGCAGCTTAGGGCCCCCCCTAGCGGGGGGGGTCAATGAGCAGTTCTTC.

The CDR3: CASSDRGQGARGSNQPQHF. As DNA, the CDR3 is TGTGCCAGCAGTGATCGGGGACAGGGGGCTCGTGGTAGCAATCAGCCCCAGCATTTT. The chain uses TRBV6-1 and TRBJ1-5; 12 nucleotides align to TRBD1. Trimming cost V 3 bases and J 0 bases; bases outside gene matches: 9. Germline CDR1 and CDR2: MNHNS and SASEGT. The CDR3 runs 19 residues.

The chain joins TRBV7-2 to TRBJ2-3; 8 bases are shared with TRBD2. In germline, CDR1 is SGHTA, CDR2 FQGNSA. This CDR3 region has 16 residues. V was clipped by 0 bases and J by 4 bases; unmatched bases: 6. The CDR3 reads CASSLARGGRPDTQYF. The CDR3 DNA follows: TGTGCCAGCAGCTTAGCCCGGGGGGGCCGCCCAGATACGCAGTATTTT.

The chain carries TRBV13 and TRBJ1-2; D gene unclear. CDR3 length: 15 residues. Trimming cost V 5 bases and J 6 bases, with 19 bases left between them. CDR1 is PRHDT and CDR2 is FYEKMQ in the germline V gene (reference sequence). CDR3 sequence: CASSPVAGYLDGYTF. Written as DNA, the CDR3 is TGTGCCAGCAGCCCGGTTGCGGGCTACTTGGATGGCTACACCTTC.

V gene TRBV6-5 combines with J gene TRBJ1-1, with 7 bases lining up with TRBD1. Trimming at V came to 10 bases and at J to 0 bases, leaving 5 bases not matched to a gene. Germline loops: CDR1 MNHEY, CDR2 SVGAGI. CDR3 length: 13 amino acids. CDR3 bases: TGTGCCACCGCGGGACAGTTGAACACTGAAGCTTTCTTT. The encoded protein is CATAGQLNTEAFF.